The 3 T cell receptor beta chains below were found in one sample sequenced in a study of cytomegalovirus exposure and HLA in healthy donors. The PCR contained 60 Vbeta and 13 Jbeta primers. TCRdb keeps only in-frame clones here, not all; method: immunoSEQ multiplex PCR. There are 70,000 or so clones in the sample; 86% occur only once, and 1.5% to 2.5% lies in the top ten. Sequenced: PBMCs. The receptor set was obtained from a woman in her twenties or thirties in good health and CMV-seronegative.

The chain links TRBV11-2 to TRBJ2-1; 11 bases line up with TRBD2. Trimming cost V 4 bases and J 9 bases; bases outside gene matches: 8. Germline V gene sequence: CDR1 SGHAT, CDR2 FQNNGV. This CDR3 has 15 amino acids. This CDR3 reads CASSSLAGGISEQFF. The CDR3 region has the DNA TGTGCCAGCAGCTCCCTAGCGGGAGGTATATCTGAGCAGTTCTTC. Filled out from reference TRBV11-2 and TRBJ2-1, the complete variable domain reads EAGVAQSPRYKIIEKRQSVAFWCNPISGHATLYWYQQILGQGPKLLIQFQNNGVVDDSQLPKDRFSAERLKGVDSTLKIQPAKLEDSAVYLCASSSLAGGISEQFFGPGTRLTVL.

This chain connects TRBV27 to TRBJ2-7; D possibly corresponds to TRBD1 (6 bases). The V end lost 2 bases, the J end lost 4 bases, and 12 bases lay between the germline ends. The CDR3 is made up of 14 amino acids. The germline gives CDR1 MNHEY, CDR2 SMNVEV (reference sequence). The CDR3 DNA reads as TGTGCCAGCAGTTTAGTCGGACAGTTTTACGAGCAGTACTTC. It yields the protein CASSLVGQFYEQYF.

V gene TRBV5-1 combines with J gene TRBJ1-6; TRBD1 is a possible D gene (6 bases). The CDR3 is 15 amino acids. With 4 bases removed from V and 5 bases from J, the gap between germline ends came to 13 bases. In germline, CDR1 is SGHRS, CDR2 YFSETQ. The CDR3 bases are TGCGCCAGCAGCACCAACAGGGTGGATAATTCACCCCTCCACTTT. Translation gives CASSTNRVDNSPLHF.